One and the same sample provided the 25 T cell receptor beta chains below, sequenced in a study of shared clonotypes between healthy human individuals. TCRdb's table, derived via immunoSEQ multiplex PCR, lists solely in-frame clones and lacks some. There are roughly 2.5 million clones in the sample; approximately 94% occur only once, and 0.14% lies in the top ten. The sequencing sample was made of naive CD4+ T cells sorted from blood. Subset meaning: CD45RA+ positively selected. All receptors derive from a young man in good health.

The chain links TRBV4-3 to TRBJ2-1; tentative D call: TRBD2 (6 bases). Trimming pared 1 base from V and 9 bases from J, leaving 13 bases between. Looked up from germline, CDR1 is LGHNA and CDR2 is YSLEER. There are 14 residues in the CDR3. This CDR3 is CASSQVLGGSEQFF. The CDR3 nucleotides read TGCGCCAGCAGCCAAGTTCTCGGGGGTAGTGAGCAGTTCTTC.

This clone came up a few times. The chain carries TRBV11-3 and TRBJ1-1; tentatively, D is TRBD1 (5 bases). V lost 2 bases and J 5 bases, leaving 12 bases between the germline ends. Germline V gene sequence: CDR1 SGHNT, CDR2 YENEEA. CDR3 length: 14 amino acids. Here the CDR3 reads CASSLHGAGTEAFF. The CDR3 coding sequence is TGTGCCAGCAGCTTACATGGGGCGGGGACTGAAGCTTTCTTT.

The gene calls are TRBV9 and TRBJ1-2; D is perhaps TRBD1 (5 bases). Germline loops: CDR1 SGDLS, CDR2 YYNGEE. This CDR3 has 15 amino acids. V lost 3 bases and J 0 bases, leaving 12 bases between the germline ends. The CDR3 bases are TGTGCCAGCAGCGGGGGCACGACAGCTAACTATGGCTACACCTTC. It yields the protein CASSGGTTANYGYTF.

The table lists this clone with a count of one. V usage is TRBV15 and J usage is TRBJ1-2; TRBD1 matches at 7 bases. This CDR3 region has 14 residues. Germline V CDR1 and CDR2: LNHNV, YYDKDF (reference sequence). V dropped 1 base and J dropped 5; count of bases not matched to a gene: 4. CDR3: CATSRVGQTYGYTF. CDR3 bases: TGTGCCACCAGCAGAGTGGGACAGACGTATGGCTACACCTTC.

The CDR3 reads CASSQGDSYLGHGYTF. Written as DNA, the CDR3 is TGCGCCAGCAGCCAAGGGGACAGCTACCTTGGTCATGGCTACACCTTC. The rearrangement links TRBV4-1 to TRBJ1-2; TRBD1 matches 7 bases. After removal of 1 base from V and 6 bases from J, the junction contained 11 bases not matched to a gene. Germline V CDR1 and CDR2: MGHRA, YSYEKL. This CDR3 spans 16 amino acids.

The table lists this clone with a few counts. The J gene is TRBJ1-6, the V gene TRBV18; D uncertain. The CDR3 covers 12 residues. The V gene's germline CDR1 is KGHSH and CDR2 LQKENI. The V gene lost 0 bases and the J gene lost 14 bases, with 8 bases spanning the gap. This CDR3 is CASSPPGSTLHF. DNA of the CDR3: TGTGCCAGCTCACCACCGGGGTCAACCCTCCACTTT.

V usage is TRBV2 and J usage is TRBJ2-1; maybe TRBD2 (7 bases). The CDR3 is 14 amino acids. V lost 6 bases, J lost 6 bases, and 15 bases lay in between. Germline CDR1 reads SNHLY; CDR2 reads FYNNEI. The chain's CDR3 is CASSFEGGGNEQFF. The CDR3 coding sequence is TGTGCCAGCAGCTTCGAAGGGGGGGGCAATGAGCAGTTCTTC.

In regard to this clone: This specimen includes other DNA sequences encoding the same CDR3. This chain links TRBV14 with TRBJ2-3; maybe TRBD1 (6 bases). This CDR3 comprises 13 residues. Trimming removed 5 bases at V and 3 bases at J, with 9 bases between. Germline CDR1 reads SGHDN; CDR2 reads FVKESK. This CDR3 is CASSLQGTDTQYF. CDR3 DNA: TGTGCCAGCAGCTTACAGGGAACAGATACGCAGTATTTT.

CDR3: CASSLDWTSGYTGELFF. The CDR3 DNA reads as TGTGCCAGCAGCTTGGATTGGACTAGCGGCTACACCGGGGAGCTGTTTTTT. J is TRBJ2-2 and V is TRBV5-5, with TRBD2 matching over 10 bases. V lost 0 bases to trimming and J lost 3 bases; unmatched junction nucleotides: 5. The CDR3 contains 17 residues. The V gene's germline CDR1 is SGHKS and CDR2 YYEKEE (reference sequence).

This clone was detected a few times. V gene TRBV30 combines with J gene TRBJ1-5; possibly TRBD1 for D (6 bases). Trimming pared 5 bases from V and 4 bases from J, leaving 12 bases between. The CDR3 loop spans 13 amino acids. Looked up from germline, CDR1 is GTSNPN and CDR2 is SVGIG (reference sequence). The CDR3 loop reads CAWADSFNQPQHF. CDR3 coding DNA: TGTGCCTGGGCGGACAGCTTTAATCAGCCCCAGCATTTT.

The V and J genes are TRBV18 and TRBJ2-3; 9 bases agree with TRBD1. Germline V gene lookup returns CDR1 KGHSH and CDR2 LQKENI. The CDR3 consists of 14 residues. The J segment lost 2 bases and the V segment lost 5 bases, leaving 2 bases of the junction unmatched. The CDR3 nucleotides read TGTGCCAGCTCAGGGACAGGGTACACAGATACGCAGTATTTT. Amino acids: CASSGTGYTDTQYF.

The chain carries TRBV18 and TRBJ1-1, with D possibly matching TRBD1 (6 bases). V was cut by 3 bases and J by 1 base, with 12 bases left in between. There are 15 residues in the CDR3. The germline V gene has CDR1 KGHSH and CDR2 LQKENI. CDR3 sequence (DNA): TGTGCCAGCTCACCCGACACAGGGACGAACACTGAAGCTTTCTTT. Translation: CASSPDTGTNTEAFF.

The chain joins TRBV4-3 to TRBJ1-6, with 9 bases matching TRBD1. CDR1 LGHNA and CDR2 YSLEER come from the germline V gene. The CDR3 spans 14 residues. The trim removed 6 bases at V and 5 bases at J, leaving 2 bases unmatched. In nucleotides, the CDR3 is TGCGCCAGCAGTCGGACAGGGGATAATTCACCCCTCCACTTT. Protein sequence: CASSRTGDNSPLHF.

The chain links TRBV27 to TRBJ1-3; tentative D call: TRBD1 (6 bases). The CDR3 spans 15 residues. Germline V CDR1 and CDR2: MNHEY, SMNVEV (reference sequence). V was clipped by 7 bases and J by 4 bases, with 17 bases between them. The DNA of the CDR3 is TGTGCCAGCAAATCCCCGGGGGCTGCGGGAAACACCATATATTTT. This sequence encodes CASKSPGAAGNTIYF.

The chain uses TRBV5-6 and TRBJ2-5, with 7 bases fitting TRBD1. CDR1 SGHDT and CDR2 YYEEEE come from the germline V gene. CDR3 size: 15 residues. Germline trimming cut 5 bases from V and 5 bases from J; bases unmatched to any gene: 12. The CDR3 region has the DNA TGTGCCAGCAGATCCGGGACAGCGGACGGTGAGACCCAGTACTTC. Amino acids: CASRSGTADGETQYF.

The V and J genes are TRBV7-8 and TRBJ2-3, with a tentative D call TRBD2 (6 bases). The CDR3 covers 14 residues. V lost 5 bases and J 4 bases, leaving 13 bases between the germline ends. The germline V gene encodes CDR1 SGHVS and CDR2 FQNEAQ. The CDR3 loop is CASSAGLPSDTQYF. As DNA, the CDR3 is TGTGCCAGCAGCGCGGGACTTCCCTCAGATACGCAGTATTTT.

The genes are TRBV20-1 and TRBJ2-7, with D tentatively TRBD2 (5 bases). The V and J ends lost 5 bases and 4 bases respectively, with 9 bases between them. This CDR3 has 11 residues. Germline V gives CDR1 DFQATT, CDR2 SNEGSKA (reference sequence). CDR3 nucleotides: TGCAGTGCTCCGGGAAATTACGAGCAGTACTTC. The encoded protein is CSAPGNYEQYF.

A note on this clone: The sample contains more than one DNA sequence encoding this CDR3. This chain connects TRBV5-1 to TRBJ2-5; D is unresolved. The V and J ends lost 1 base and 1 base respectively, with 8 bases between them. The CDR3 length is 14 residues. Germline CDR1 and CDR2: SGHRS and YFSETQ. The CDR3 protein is CASSLSHGQETQYF. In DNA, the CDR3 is TGCGCCAGCAGCTTGTCTCACGGCCAAGAGACCCAGTACTTC.

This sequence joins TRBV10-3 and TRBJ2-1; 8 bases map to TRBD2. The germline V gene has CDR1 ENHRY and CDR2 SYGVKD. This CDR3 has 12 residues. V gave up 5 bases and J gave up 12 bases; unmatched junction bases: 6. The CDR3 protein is CAISTPGLGQFF. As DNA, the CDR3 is TGTGCCATCAGTACTCCGGGACTAGGGCAGTTCTTC.

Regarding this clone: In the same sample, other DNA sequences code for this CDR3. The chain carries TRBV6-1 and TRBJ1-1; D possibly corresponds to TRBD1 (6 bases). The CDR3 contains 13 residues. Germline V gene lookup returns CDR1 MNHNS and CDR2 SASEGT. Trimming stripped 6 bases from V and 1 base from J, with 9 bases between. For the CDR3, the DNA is TGTGCCAGCAGGGCGGGACAGAACACTGAAGCTTTCTTT. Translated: CASRAGQNTEAFF.

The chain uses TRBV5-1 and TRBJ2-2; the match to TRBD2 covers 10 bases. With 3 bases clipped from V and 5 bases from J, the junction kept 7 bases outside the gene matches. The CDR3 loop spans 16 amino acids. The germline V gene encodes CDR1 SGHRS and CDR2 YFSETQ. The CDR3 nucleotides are TGCGCCAGCAGCTCATTAGCGGGAGGAGGGACCGGGGAGCTGTTTTTT. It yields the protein CASSSLAGGGTGELFF.

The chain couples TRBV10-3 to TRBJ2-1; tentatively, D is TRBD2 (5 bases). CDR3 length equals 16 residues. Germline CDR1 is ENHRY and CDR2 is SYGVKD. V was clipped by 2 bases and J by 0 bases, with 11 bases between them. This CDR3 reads CAISEQTSGSYNEQFF. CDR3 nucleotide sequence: TGTGCCATCAGTGAGCAAACCAGCGGCTCCTACAATGAGCAGTTCTTC.

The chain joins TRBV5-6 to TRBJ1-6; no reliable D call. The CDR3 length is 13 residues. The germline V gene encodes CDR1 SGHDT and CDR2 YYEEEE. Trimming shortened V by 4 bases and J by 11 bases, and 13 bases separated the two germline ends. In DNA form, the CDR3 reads TGTGCCAGCAGCCCTGTACGGAATACACCCCTCCACTTT. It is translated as CASSPVRNTPLHF.

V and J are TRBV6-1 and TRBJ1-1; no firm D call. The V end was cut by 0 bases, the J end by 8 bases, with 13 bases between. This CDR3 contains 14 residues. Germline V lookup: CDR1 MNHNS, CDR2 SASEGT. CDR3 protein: CASSEAGGSFEAFF. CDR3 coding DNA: TGTGCCAGCAGTGAAGCGGGTGGGTCTTTCGAAGCTTTCTTT.

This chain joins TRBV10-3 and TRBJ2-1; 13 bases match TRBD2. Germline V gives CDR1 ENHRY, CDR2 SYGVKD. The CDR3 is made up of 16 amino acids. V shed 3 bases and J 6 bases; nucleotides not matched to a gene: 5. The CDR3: CAISERGTSGANEQFF. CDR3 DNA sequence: TGTGCCATCAGTGAACGAGGGACTAGCGGGGCCAATGAGCAGTTCTTC.